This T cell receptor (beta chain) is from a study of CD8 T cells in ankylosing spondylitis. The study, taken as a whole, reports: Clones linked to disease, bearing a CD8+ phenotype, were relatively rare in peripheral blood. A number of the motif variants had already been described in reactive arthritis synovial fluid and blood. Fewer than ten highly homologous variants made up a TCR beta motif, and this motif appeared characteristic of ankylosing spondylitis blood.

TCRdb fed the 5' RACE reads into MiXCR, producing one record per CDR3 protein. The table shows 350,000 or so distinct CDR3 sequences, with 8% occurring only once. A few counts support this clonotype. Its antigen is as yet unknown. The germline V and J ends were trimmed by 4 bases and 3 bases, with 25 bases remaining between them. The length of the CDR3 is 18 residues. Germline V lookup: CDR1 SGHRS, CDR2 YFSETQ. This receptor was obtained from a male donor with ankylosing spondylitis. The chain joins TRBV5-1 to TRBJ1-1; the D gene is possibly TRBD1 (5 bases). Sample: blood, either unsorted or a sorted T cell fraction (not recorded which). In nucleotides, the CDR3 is TGCGCCAGCAGCCCAGAGGTCCTTCTTTGGGGCAAGGACACTGAAGCTTTCTTT. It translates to CASSPEVLLWGKDTEAFF.